What follows are 14 T cell receptor beta chains derived from one specimen sequenced in a study of shared T cell receptors in the human thymus. The method was immunoSEQ multiplex PCR; TCRdb's version includes in-frame clones alone and lacks a portion of them. The data contain hundreds of thousands of clones, roughly 88% of them singletons. The data were also submitted as part of a second study, on human thymus T cells.

Sequenced sample: thymocytes. The receptor set was obtained from a girl in the first two years of life with a congenital heart defect.

The chain joins TRBV29-1 to TRBJ2-5; 9 bases map to TRBD1. The J call may be in error: the DNA end matches TRBJ2-7 better. Germline CDR1 and CDR2: SQVTM and ANQGSEA. The CDR3 length is 14 residues. The CDR3 region is CSVELGQGPYEQYF. Written as DNA, the CDR3 is TGCAGCGTTGAACTGGGACAGGGACCCTACGAGCAGTACTTC.

The chain is built from TRBV5-1 and TRBJ2-6, with D perhaps matching TRBD1 (6 bases). Looked up from germline, CDR1 is SGHRS and CDR2 is YFSETQ. The ends were cut back, 5 bases at V and 3 bases at J, with 9 bases in the middle. The CDR3 is made up of 14 amino acids. The CDR3 spells CASRHRVGANVLTF. In nucleotides, the CDR3 is TGCGCCAGCAGACACAGGGTTGGGGCCAACGTCCTGACTTTC. The full variable domain, completed using reference TRBV5-1 and TRBJ2-6, is KAGVTQTPRYLIKTRGQQVTLSCSPISGHRSVSWYQQTPGQGLQFLFEYFSETQRNKGNFPGRFSGRQFSNSRSEMNVSTLELGDSALYLCASRHRVGANVLTFGAGSRLTVL.

CDR3 sequence: CASSLALTGGYGYTF. The CDR3 DNA is TGTGCCAGCAGCTTAGCCCTGACAGGGGGATATGGCTACACCTTC. The chain carries TRBV7-8 and TRBJ1-2; TRBD1 matches at 9 bases. The germline V gene has CDR1 SGHVS and CDR2 FQNEAQ. With 0 bases clipped from V and 5 bases from J, the junction kept 4 bases outside the gene matches. The CDR3 runs 15 residues.

The chain recombines TRBV10-3 with TRBJ1-5, with D perhaps TRBD1 (5 bases). Deletions cut 10 bases from V and 3 bases from J, with 13 bases between. CDR1 is ENHRY and CDR2 is SYGVKD in the germline V gene. This CDR3 spans 13 amino acids. The CDR3 loop reads CATRDSYNQPQHF. The CDR3 region has the DNA TGTGCCACCCGAGACAGTTACAATCAGCCCCAGCATTTT.

The chain uses TRBV4-3 and TRBJ2-7; possibly TRBD1 for D (5 bases). The CDR3 is 14 amino acids. Trimming cost V 3 bases and J 0 bases, with 9 bases left between them. Germline CDR1 reads LGHNA; CDR2 reads YSLEER. In DNA, the CDR3 is TGCGCCAGCAGCCACACAGACAGCTCCTACGAGCAGTACTTC. Protein sequence: CASSHTDSSYEQYF.

The CDR3 protein is CASSFSGTGRADTQYF. The DNA for the CDR3 is TGTGCCAGCAGCTTCTCCGGGACAGGGAGGGCAGATACGCAGTATTTT. The V call is TRBV5-6, the J call TRBJ2-3; 9 bases are shared with TRBD1. V was clipped by 2 bases and J by 4 bases; unmatched bases: 8. CDR1 and CDR2 from the germline V gene are SGHDT and YYEEEE. This CDR3 is 16 amino acids long.

The table lists this clone with a count of one. The J gene is TRBJ2-4, the V gene TRBV28; 10 nucleotides agree with TRBD1. J lost 4 bases, V lost 2 bases, and 11 bases had no gene match. CDR1 MDHEN and CDR2 SYDVKM come from the germline V gene. This CDR3 has 18 amino acids. DNA for the CDR3: TGTGCCAGCAGTTTACCCGACAGGGGGCGCGGGATTAAAAACATTCAGTACTTC. Protein product: CASSLPDRGRGIKNIQYF. Variable domain in full (rest from reference TRBV28 and TRBJ2-4): DVKVTQSSRYLVKRTGEKVFLECVQDMDHENMFWYRQDPGLGLRLIYFSYDVKMKEKGDIPEGYSVSREKKERFSLILESASTNQTSMYLCASSLPDRGRGIKNIQYFGAGTRLSVL.

The chain has TRBV14 and TRBJ2-5, with TRBD2 matching 8 bases. The germline CDR1 and CDR2 sequences are SGHDN and FVKESK. CDR3 size: 18 residues. J gave up 6 bases and V 1 base, and 16 bases lay outside the gene matches. For the CDR3, the DNA is TGTGCCAGCAGCCAAGGAAAGGGGGAACGGGGGGGCATGCAGACCCAGTACTTC. This gives the protein CASSQGKGERGGMQTQYF.

The chain joins TRBV19 to TRBJ2-1; 7 nucleotides match TRBD1. The CDR3 covers 15 residues. V lost 8 bases to trimming and J lost 5 bases; unmatched junction nucleotides: 12. Per the germline V gene, CDR1 is LNHDA and CDR2 is SQIVND (reference sequence). The CDR3 sequence: CASSRKGQNDNEQFF. The CDR3 region has the DNA TGTGCCAGTTCCAGGAAGGGACAGAATGACAATGAGCAGTTCTTC. Full variable domain (outside the CDR3, taken from reference TRBV19 and TRBJ2-1): DGGITQSPKYLFRKEGQNVTLSCEQNLNHDAMYWYRQDPGQGLRLIYYSQIVNDFQKGDIAEGYSVSREKKESFPLTVTSAQKNPTAFYLCASSRKGQNDNEQFFGPGTRLTVL.

The chain carries TRBV14 and TRBJ2-5; 9 nucleotides match TRBD2. V shed 0 bases, J shed 5 bases, and the junction held 13 bases outside the gene matches. The CDR3 loop spans 18 amino acids. Germline V gives CDR1 SGHDN, CDR2 FVKESK. The CDR3 DNA reads as TGTGCCAGCAGCCAAGATGCCGCGGGGGGGCCGCTTGGGGAGACCCAGTACTTC. The encoded protein is CASSQDAAGGPLGETQYF.

The chain employs TRBV7-9 and TRBJ2-1, with TRBD1 as a possible D gene (6 bases). Germline values: CDR1 SEHNR, CDR2 FQNEAQ (reference sequence). The V gene lost 2 bases and the J gene lost 12 bases, with 17 bases spanning the gap. The CDR3 covers 14 residues. CDR3 protein: CASSLSGAIRGQFF. The CDR3 coding sequence is TGTGCCAGCAGCTTATCCGGGGCCATCAGGGGGCAGTTCTTC.

This chain uses TRBV29-1 with TRBJ1-1, with 11 positions matching TRBD1. The germline V gene encodes CDR1 SQVTM and CDR2 ANQGSEA. The CDR3 totals 14 residues. J was trimmed by 5 bases and V by 6 bases; bases with no gene match: 8. CDR3 in amino acids: CSVSGQGAWTEAFF. CDR3 DNA: TGCAGCGTCTCCGGACAGGGGGCTTGGACTGAAGCTTTCTTT.

This chain connects TRBV2 to TRBJ1-4; no reliable D call. From germline, CDR1 is SNHLY and CDR2 FYNNEI. The CDR3 has 16 amino acids. Between the trimmed V and J ends, which lost 2 bases and 4 bases, there was a span of 14 bases. This CDR3 is CASSEKTDRRNEKLFF. As DNA, the CDR3 is TGTGCCAGCAGTGAAAAAACAGACCGCCGTAATGAAAAACTGTTTTTT. Complete variable domain (other parts from reference TRBV2 and TRBJ1-4): EPEVTQTPSHQVTQMGQEVILRCVPISNHLYFYWYRQILGQKVEFLVSFYNNEISEKSEIFDDQFSVERPDGSNFTLKIRSTKLEDSAMYFCASSEKTDRRNEKLFFGSGTQLSVL.

The CDR3 is CASTSLETGAQSNQPQHF. The CDR3 DNA is TGTGCCAGCACCTCCTTGGAAACAGGGGCTCAGAGCAATCAGCCCCAGCATTTT. V gene TRBV28 combines with J gene TRBJ1-5; the match to TRBD1 covers 7 bases. Germline assignment: CDR1 MDHEN and CDR2 SYDVKM. V was pared by 7 bases and J by 1 base, with 16 bases of the junction left unmatched. The length of the CDR3 is 18 residues.